These 31 T cell receptor beta chains originate from one sample sequenced in a study of early T cells in non-severe SARS-CoV-2 infection. TCRdb independently ran MiXCR on the 5' RACE reads; one entry per CDR3 protein. The sample contains 65,000 to 95,000 distinct CDR3 sequences, 14% of which appear only once. Sequencing used whole blood. These receptors came from an adult who was a healthcare worker with PCR-confirmed SARS-CoV-2 infection or an uninfected control (not recorded which).

This clonotype occurred many times. The rearrangement joins TRBV9 to TRBJ2-3; D is perhaps TRBD2 (5 bases). The CDR3 runs to 14 residues. Germline V lookup: CDR1 SGDLS, CDR2 YYNGEE. The ends were cut back, 2 bases at V and 3 bases at J, with 10 bases in the middle. CDR3 protein: CASSVTGLTDTQYF. Here the CDR3 DNA reads TGTGCCAGCAGCGTGACGGGGTTGACAGATACGCAGTATTTT.

V and J are TRBV11-1 and TRBJ2-1, with TRBD1 matching 9 bases. The CDR3 totals 15 residues. Germline CDR1 SGHAT, CDR2 FQDESV (reference sequence). The V gene end was trimmed by 5 bases and the J gene end by 8 bases; junction bases not matched to a gene: 10. In DNA form, the CDR3 reads TGTGCCAGCAGCCGTCCCGGGACAGGGAGCCATGAGCAGTTCTTC. Translated: CASSRPGTGSHEQFF.

J is TRBJ1-2 and V is TRBV11-2; TRBD1 is a possible D gene (5 bases). Germline V CDR1 and CDR2: SGHAT, FQNNGV. CDR3 size: 16 residues. The V gene lost 1 base and the J gene lost 0 bases, with 12 bases spanning the gap. CDR3 region: CASSLAGTVSNYGYTF. CDR3 coding DNA: TGTGCCAGCAGCTTAGCCGGGACGGTATCTAACTATGGCTACACCTTC.

This clonotype has a count of ten or more. The genes are TRBV6-4 and TRBJ2-1; D is ambiguous. In germline, CDR1 is MRHNA, CDR2 SNTAGT. This CDR3 contains 15 residues. V dropped 2 bases and J dropped 0 bases, with 8 bases sitting between them. The CDR3 loop reads CASSDIPSSYNEQFF. The CDR3 DNA reads TGTGCCAGCAGTGACATACCAAGCTCCTACAATGAGCAGTTCTTC.

This clonotype turned up a few times. The rearrangement uses TRBV25-1 and TRBJ2-5, with 8 bases matching TRBD2. V was clipped by 3 bases and J by 3 bases; unmatched bases: 6. Germline V gene sequence: CDR1 MGHDK, CDR2 SYGVNS. The CDR3 runs 15 residues. CDR3 sequence: CASSDPGGREETQYF. The CDR3 DNA reads as TGTGCCAGCAGTGACCCGGGGGGGAGGGAAGAGACCCAGTACTTC.

The chain uses TRBV28 and TRBJ2-4, with D tentatively TRBD1 or TRBD2 (6 bases each). V dropped 6 bases and J dropped 0 bases, with 18 bases sitting between them. The V gene's germline CDR1 is MDHEN and CDR2 SYDVKM. The CDR3 has 17 residues. DNA of the CDR3: TGTGCCAGCAGCCCTGGGGGGCTCCGACTAGCCAAAAACATTCAGTACTTC. This gives the protein CASSPGGLRLAKNIQYF. Drawing the rest from reference TRBV28 and TRBJ2-4, the complete variable domain is DVKVTQSSRYLVKRTGEKVFLECVQDMDHENMFWYRQDPGLGLRLIYFSYDVKMKEKGDIPEGYSVSREKKERFSLILESASTNQTSMYLCASSPGGLRLAKNIQYFGAGTRLSVL.

This clonotype was seen a few times. This rearrangement joins TRBV10-3 to TRBJ2-1, with D possibly matching TRBD1 (6 bases). The CDR3 totals 15 residues. CDR1 is ENHRY, CDR2 SYGVKD, per germline. Deletions cut 5 bases from V and 6 bases from J, with 17 bases between. As DNA, the CDR3 is TGTGCCATCAGTAACGGACAGAGGGGGTTCAATGAGCAGTTCTTC. The encoded protein is CAISNGQRGFNEQFF.

This clonotype showed up just a few times. The genes are TRBV29-1 and TRBJ1-2; D possibly corresponds to TRBD1 (5 bases). Germline CDR1 is SQVTM and CDR2 is ANQGSEA. There are 14 residues in the CDR3. Trimming took 2 bases from V and 4 from J, leaving 14 bases between them. Here the CDR3 reads CSVEIQVAGYGYTF. The CDR3 nucleotides read TGCAGCGTTGAAATACAGGTGGCTGGCTATGGCTACACCTTC.

This clonotype showed up just a few times. This chain uses TRBV9 with TRBJ2-3, with a weak D call TRBD2 (7 bases). Germline CDR1 and CDR2: SGDLS and YYNGEE. V was cut by 4 bases and J by 4 bases, with 19 bases left in between. This CDR3 is built from 16 residues. CDR3 protein: CASSPQGGGRADTQYF. In nucleotides, the CDR3 is TGTGCCAGCAGCCCCCAGGGAGGGGGGCGGGCAGATACGCAGTATTTT.

This chain uses TRBV6-6 with TRBJ1-6; TRBD1 is a possible D gene (5 bases). The CDR3 has 14 amino acids. V was clipped by 5 bases and J by 10 bases, with 15 bases between them. From germline, CDR1 is MNHNY and CDR2 SVGAGI (reference sequence). CDR3 loop: CASSARREGSPLHF. The CDR3 DNA is TGTGCCAGCAGTGCGCGCAGGGAAGGGTCACCCCTCCACTTT.

This chain connects TRBV20-1 to TRBJ2-3; TRBD2 is a possible D gene (6 bases). Trimming left V 6 bases short and J 6 bases short, with 10 bases between. The CDR3 is 11 amino acids. Per the germline V gene, CDR1 is DFQATT and CDR2 is SNEGSKA (reference sequence). CDR3 region: CSAAGPDTQYF. CDR3 DNA sequence: TGCAGTGCGGCGGGGCCGGATACGCAGTATTTT.

The table lists this clonotype with many counts. The chain is built from TRBV18 and TRBJ2-2, with 8 bases lining up with TRBD2. CDR3 length: 16 amino acids. V trimming: 2 bases; J trimming: 4 bases; junction bases outside the gene matches: 6. Per the germline V gene, CDR1 is KGHSH and CDR2 is LQKENI. Here the CDR3 DNA reads TGTGCCAGCTCACCAGAAGCGGGGGCCAGCACCGGGGAGCTGTTTTTT. Translating gives CASSPEAGASTGELFF.

This clonotype was found many times. The V gene is TRBV6-2 or TRBV6-3, the J gene TRBJ2-3, with a weak D call TRBD1 (6 bases). CDR1 is MNHEY and CDR2 is SVGEGT in the germline V gene. V lost 6 bases, J lost 2 bases, and 12 bases lay in between. The CDR3 has 14 residues. The CDR3 loop is CASRRQAYTDTQYF. The CDR3, as DNA: TGTGCCAGCAGACGACAGGCCTACACAGATACGCAGTATTTT.

The rearrangement links TRBV12-3 or TRBV12-4 to TRBJ1-4; D might be TRBD1 (6 bases). This CDR3 has 15 residues. Trimming pared 5 bases from V and 5 bases from J, leaving 15 bases between. CDR3 coding DNA: TGTGCCAGCAGTCCCAAGACAGGTCGGAATGAAAAACTGTTTTTT. Its protein product is CASSPKTGRNEKLFF.

This clonotype was seen more than once but under ten times. This chain links TRBV7-9 with TRBJ1-6; the D is unclear. Germline CDR1 is SEHNR and CDR2 is FQNEAQ (reference sequence). Trimming took off 4 bases at V and 7 bases at J, with 5 bases between the two ends. This CDR3 is 12 amino acids long. The CDR3 reads CASSSENSPLHF. For the CDR3, the DNA is TGTGCCAGCAGCTCGGAGAATTCACCCCTCCACTTT.

This clonotype was counted a few times. The V call is TRBV5-1, the J call TRBJ1-6, with 8 positions matching TRBD1. Germline CDR1 is SGHRS and CDR2 is YFSETQ. CDR3 length: 16 amino acids. J was trimmed by 5 bases and V by 4 bases; bases with no gene match: 8. CDR3 amino acids: CASSLQGARNNSPLHF. The CDR3 nucleotides are TGCGCCAGCAGCCTTCAGGGGGCGCGGAATAATTCACCCCTCCACTTT.

The rearrangement uses TRBV6-1 and TRBJ1-2, with D perhaps TRBD1 (5 bases). The length of the CDR3 is 13 residues. The V and J ends lost 6 bases and 8 bases respectively, with 16 bases between them. Germline loops: CDR1 MNHNS, CDR2 SASEGT. CDR3 protein: CASSLGEGYGYTF. In DNA form, the CDR3 reads TGTGCCAGCAGCCTAGGGGAAGGTTACGGCTACACCTTC.

This sequence joins TRBV7-3 and TRBJ2-5; D perhaps matches TRBD2 (6 bases). V was shortened by 5 bases and J by 5 bases, with 18 bases between the two germline ends. This CDR3 has 15 residues. The germline CDR1 and CDR2 sequences are SGHTA and FQGTGA. In DNA, the CDR3 is TGTGCCAGCAGCCCGGGCCCCCTCAGCGGGGAGACCCAGTACTTC. Encoded protein: CASSPGPLSGETQYF.

CDR3 protein: CATRTGPLTEAFF. CDR3 nucleotides: TGTGCCACCCGGACAGGGCCCCTGACTGAAGCTTTCTTT. J is TRBJ1-1 and V is TRBV2; 8 nucleotides line up with TRBD1. The V segment lost 10 bases and the J segment 5 bases; nucleotides outside the gene matches: 9. CDR3 length: 13 amino acids. Germline CDR1 and CDR2: SNHLY and FYNNEI.

This clonotype was detected many times. The gene calls are TRBV10-2 and TRBJ1-1; D is uncertain. Trimming pared 4 bases from V and 0 bases from J, leaving 9 bases between. The CDR3 consists of 14 residues. Germline values: CDR1 WSHSY, CDR2 SAAADI. CDR3 amino acids: CASSAAGLNTEAFF. CDR3 sequence (DNA): TGCGCCAGCAGTGCGGCAGGCCTGAACACTGAAGCTTTCTTT.

Ten or more counts support this clonotype. This rearrangement joins TRBV28 to TRBJ1-1; 10 bases agree with TRBD1. Germline V lookup: CDR1 MDHEN, CDR2 SYDVKM. V gave up 6 bases and J gave up 7 bases; unmatched junction bases: 5. CDR3 length: 13 amino acids. CDR3 protein: CASRGRDRGEAFF. In DNA form, the CDR3 reads TGTGCCAGCAGGGGTAGGGACAGGGGTGAAGCTTTCTTT.

The V call is TRBV5-4, the J call TRBJ1-1, with a tentative D call TRBD1 (6 bases). The CDR3 consists of 15 residues. V lost 1 base, J lost 1 base, and 11 bases lay in between. In germline, CDR1 is SGHNT, CDR2 YYREEE (reference sequence). The CDR3 loop reads CASSLQQGKNTEAFF. CDR3 DNA: TGTGCCAGCAGCTTGCAACAGGGTAAGAACACTGAAGCTTTCTTT.

This clonotype has just a few counts. The J gene is TRBJ1-5, the V gene TRBV12-3 or TRBV12-4; no reliable D call. The V end lost 3 bases, the J end lost 6 bases, and 9 bases lay between the germline ends. CDR3 length: 13 amino acids. CDR3 sequence reads: CASSFSGAQPQHF. The CDR3 DNA reads TGTGCCAGCAGTTTCAGTGGTGCTCAGCCCCAGCATTTT.

For this clonotype: A read error may be the cause here, since a much bigger clone is one base away. The J gene is TRBJ1-1, the V gene TRBV5-1; no reliable D call. The CDR3 extends over 13 amino acids. Trimming shortened V by 5 bases and J by 7 bases, and 15 bases separated the two germline ends. Germline CDR1 reads SGHRS; CDR2 reads YFSETQ. The CDR3 spells CASREASGSEAFF. The CDR3 DNA follows: TGCGCCAGCAGAGAGGCGTCAGGTAGTGAAGCTTTCTTT.

The table lists this clonotype with a few counts. V gene TRBV12-3 or TRBV12-4 combines with J gene TRBJ2-6, with 9 nucleotides matching TRBD1. Trimming cost V 6 bases and J 0 bases; bases outside gene matches: 6. The CDR3 is 17 amino acids. CDR3 amino acids: CASSWGTGSSGANVLTF. The CDR3 region has the DNA TGTGCCAGCAGCTGGGGGACAGGGTCCTCTGGGGCCAACGTCCTGACTTTC.

This clonotype was seen repeatedly, ten times or more. This rearrangement joins TRBV29-1 to TRBJ2-3; 8 nucleotides match TRBD2. Germline V gives CDR1 SQVTM, CDR2 ANQGSEA. V lost 1 base, J lost 4 bases, and 7 bases stayed unmatched. The CDR3 length is 15 residues. The CDR3 region has the DNA TGCAGCGTTGAAGCTTGGACTAGCTATCCAGATACGCAGTATTTT. Its translation: CSVEAWTSYPDTQYF.

This clonotype was seen a few times. The chain uses TRBV6-2 or TRBV6-3 and TRBJ1-2; no definite D call. V lost 0 bases, J lost 8 bases, and 13 bases lay in between. Germline values: CDR1 MNHEY, CDR2 SVGEGT. The CDR3 has 14 residues. CDR3 sequence (DNA): TGTGCCAGCAGTTACTCGAATCCGAGGCCCGGCTACACCTTC. Amino acid sequence: CASSYSNPRPGYTF.

V and J are TRBV7-3 and TRBJ2-3; D might be TRBD2 (6 bases). The CDR3 length is 14 residues. Trimming removed 1 base at V and 4 bases at J, with 9 bases between. Germline CDR1 is SGHTA and CDR2 is FQGTGA. CDR3 DNA: TGTGCCAGCAGCTTAAGCGGGGCCGCAGATACGCAGTATTTT. This translates into CASSLSGAADTQYF.

The V and J genes are TRBV11-3 and TRBJ2-5; either TRBD1 or TRBD2 may supply D (5 bases each). The germline V and J ends were trimmed by 0 bases and 4 bases, with 15 bases remaining between them. CDR3 length equals 16 residues. CDR1 SGHNT and CDR2 YENEEA come from the germline V gene. The CDR3 DNA follows: TGTGCCAGCAGCTTAGACGGGACCAAAGGAGGAGAGACCCAGTACTTC. Encoded protein: CASSLDGTKGGETQYF.

This clonotype was observed a handful of times. CDR3: CASSLAGALNNEQFF. In DNA, the CDR3 is TGTGCCAGCAGCTTAGCGGGGGCTTTGAACAATGAGCAGTTCTTC. This chain links TRBV7-9 with TRBJ2-1; perhaps TRBD1 as D (6 bases). V gave up 0 bases and J gave up 5 bases, with 11 bases separating them. This CDR3 has 15 amino acids. Germline assignment: CDR1 SEHNR and CDR2 FQNEAQ (reference sequence).

Ten or more counts support this clonotype. This chain joins TRBV4-3 and TRBJ1-2; perhaps TRBD1 as D (6 bases). Germline CDR1 LGHNA, CDR2 YSLEER. This CDR3 region has 15 residues. Trimming stripped 0 bases from V and 4 bases from J, with 12 bases between. The CDR3 sequence is CASSQEGGSRYGYTF. The CDR3 coding sequence is TGCGCCAGCAGCCAAGAGGGGGGCAGCCGCTATGGCTACACCTTC.